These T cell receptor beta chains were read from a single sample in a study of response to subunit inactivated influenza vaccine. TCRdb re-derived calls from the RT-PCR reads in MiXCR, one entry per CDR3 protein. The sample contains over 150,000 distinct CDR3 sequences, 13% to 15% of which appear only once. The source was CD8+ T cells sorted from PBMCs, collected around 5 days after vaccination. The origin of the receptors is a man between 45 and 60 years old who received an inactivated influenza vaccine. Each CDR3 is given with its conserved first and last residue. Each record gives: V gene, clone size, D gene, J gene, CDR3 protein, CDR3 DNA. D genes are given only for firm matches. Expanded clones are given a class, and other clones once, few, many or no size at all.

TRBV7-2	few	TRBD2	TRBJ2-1	CASSLGRAGGLREQFF	TGTGCCAGCAGCTTAGGCAGAGCGGGAGGGTTGCGGGAGCAGTTCTTC
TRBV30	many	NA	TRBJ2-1	CAWSPTWGNEQFF	TGTGCCTGGAGTCCAACTTGGGGTAATGAGCAGTTCTTC
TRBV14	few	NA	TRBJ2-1	CASSQEATYNGDEQFF	TGTGCCAGCAGCCAAGAAGCCACTTACAATGGAGATGAGCAGTTCTTC
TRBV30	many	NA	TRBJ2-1	CAWSAGRSNEQFF	TGTGCCTGGAGTGCGGGACGCTCCAATGAGCAGTTCTTC
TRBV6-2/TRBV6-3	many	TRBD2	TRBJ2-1	CASSAGGSYNEQFF	TGTGCCAGTTCAGCGGGGGGGTCCTACAATGAGCAGTTCTTC
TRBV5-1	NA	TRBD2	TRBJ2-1	CASSRDPSGAYNEQFF	TGCGCCAGCAGCCGAGACCCCAGCGGGGCCTACAATGAGCAGTTCTTC
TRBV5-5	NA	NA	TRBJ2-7	CASSGEWDGYYEQYF	TGTGCCAGCAGCGGAGAGTGGGACGGATACTACGAGCAGTACTTC
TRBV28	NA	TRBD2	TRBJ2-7	CASSLAGTSGYEQYF	TGTGCCAGCAGCCTGGCCGGGACTAGCGGTTACGAGCAGTACTTC
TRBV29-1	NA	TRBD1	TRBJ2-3	CSVRRGGHEFTDTQYF	TGCAGCGTCCGCAGAGGGGGCCATGAATTCACAGATACGCAGTATTTT
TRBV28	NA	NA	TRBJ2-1	CASSFPLGETSYNEQFF	TGTGCCAGCAGTTTCCCGCTTGGTGAGACCTCCTACAATGAGCAGTTCTTC
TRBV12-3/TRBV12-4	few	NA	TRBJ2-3	CASSFREFGPDTQYF	TGTGCCAGCAGTTTTAGGGAGTTTGGGCCAGATACGCAGTATTTT
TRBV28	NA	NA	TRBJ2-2	CASSLGPVTRELFF	TGTGCCAGCAGTTTGGGCCCCGTCACCCGGGAGCTGTTTTTT
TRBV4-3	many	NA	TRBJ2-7	CASSQGVWDSNEQYF	TGCGCCAGCAGCCAAGGGGTTTGGGACTCCAACGAGCAGTACTTC
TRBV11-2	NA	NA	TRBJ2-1	CASTHSRVSYNEQFF	TGTGCCAGCACCCACAGTCGGGTATCCTACAATGAGCAGTTCTTC
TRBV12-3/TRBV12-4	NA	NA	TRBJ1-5	CASSSWARSGQPQHF	TGTGCCAGCAGTTCTTGGGCCCGGAGCGGTCAGCCCCAGCATTTT
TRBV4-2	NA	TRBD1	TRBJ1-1	CASSHPKTGVYGNTEAFF	TGTGCCAGCAGCCACCCCAAGACAGGGGTCTACGGGAACACTGAAGCTTTCTTT
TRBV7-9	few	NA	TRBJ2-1	CASSFSTISDEQFF	TGTGCCAGCAGCTTTAGTACTATTTCGGATGAGCAGTTCTTC
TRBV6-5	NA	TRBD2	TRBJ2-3	CASSYSASGGRTDTQYF	TGTGCCAGCAGTTACTCGGCTAGCGGGGGTCGGACAGATACGCAGTATTTT
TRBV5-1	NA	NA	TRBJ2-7	CASSPGDRLYEQYF	TGCGCCAGCAGCCCGGGGGACAGACTCTACGAGCAGTACTTC
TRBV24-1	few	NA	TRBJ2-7	CATSDPLGYEQYF	TGTGCCACCAGTGATCCCCTGGGGTACGAGCAGTACTTC
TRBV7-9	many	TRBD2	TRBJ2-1	CASTSSGATYNEQFF	TGTGCCAGCACCTCGAGCGGGGCTACCTACAATGAGCAGTTCTTC
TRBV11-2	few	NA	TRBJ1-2	CASSLGIGGYGYTF	TGTGCCAGCAGCTTAGGAATAGGGGGCTATGGCTACACCTTC
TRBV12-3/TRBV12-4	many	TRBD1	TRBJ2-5	CASIQPTGAGTQYF	TGTGCCAGCATCCAGCCTACAGGGGCCGGGACCCAGTACTTC
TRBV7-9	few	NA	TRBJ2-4	CASSFSTRDAKNIQYF	TGTGCCAGCAGCTTCTCTACCCGGGACGCCAAAAACATTCAGTACTTC
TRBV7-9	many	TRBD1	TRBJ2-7	CASSVMGQYYEQYF	TGTGCCAGCAGCGTTATGGGACAGTACTACGAGCAGTACTTC
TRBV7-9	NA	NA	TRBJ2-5	CASSRWDERETQYF	TGTGCCAGCAGCCGATGGGACGAAAGAGAGACCCAGTACTTC